These 23 T cell receptor beta chains were sequenced from one sample in a study of CD8+ T cells in alopecia areata. The authors extracted RNA and reverse transcribed it into cDNA as the sequencing template. Clones were sequenced by immunoSEQ multiplex PCR, and TCRdb holds only the in-frame ones, with some missing. Among around 300,000 clones listed, 60% were seen once. Treatment: oral pan-JAK inhibitor, 5-10 mg twice daily. The source material was CD4+ T cells sorted from blood, sampled at week 52, from a patient treated with tofacitinib. The source of these receptors is a human donor with alopecia areata.

CDR3 DNA sequence: TGTGCCAGCAGCCAAACACTGGCCAACGTCCTGACTTTC. It is translated as CASSQTLANVLTF. V usage is TRBV5-6 and J usage is TRBJ2-6; no clear D gene. Germline CDR1 is SGHDT and CDR2 is YYEEEE. The length of the CDR3 is 13 residues. V lost 4 bases to trimming and J lost 6 bases, with 8 bases between them.

In DNA, the CDR3 is TGTGCCAGCACCCCCCGGTCGAATTCGGGGTCTGAAGCTTTCTTT. Its protein product is CASTPRSNSGSEAFF. V is TRBV7-9 and J is TRBJ1-1; no firm D call. Germline V gene sequence: CDR1 SEHNR, CDR2 FQNEAQ (reference sequence). CDR3 length: 15 residues. Trimming cost V 7 bases and J 6 bases, with 21 bases left between them.

This sequence joins TRBV27 and TRBJ1-6; D not resolved. The CDR3 has 14 amino acids. Germline CDR1 reads MNHEY; CDR2 reads SMNVEV (reference sequence). V dropped 1 base and J dropped 8 bases, with 9 bases sitting between them. The CDR3 DNA follows: TGTGCCAGCAGTTTATTCTTTCGGGATTCACCCCTCCACTTT. Translating gives CASSLFFRDSPLHF.

The rearrangement uses TRBV5-1 and TRBJ1-6, with 7 bases matching TRBD1. Trimming at V came to 0 bases and at J to 9 bases, leaving 3 bases not matched to a gene. The CDR3 covers 14 residues. CDR1 SGHRS and CDR2 YFSETQ come from the germline V gene. The CDR3 bases are TGCGCCAGCAGCTTGGAGCAGGGGGGTTCACCCCTCCACTTT. It translates to CASSLEQGGSPLHF.

The CDR3 DNA reads as TGTGCCAGCAGTGAAGGAAGCTGGGAGACCCAGTACTTC. Amino acid sequence: CASSEGSWETQYF. The chain couples TRBV2 to TRBJ2-5; the D is unclear. The germline gives CDR1 SNHLY, CDR2 FYNNEI. The V and J ends lost 1 base and 5 bases respectively, with 8 bases between them. The CDR3 is made up of 13 amino acids.

The chain couples TRBV4-2 to TRBJ1-2; D possibly corresponds to TRBD1 (6 bases). V lost 6 bases and J 5 bases, leaving 19 bases between the germline ends. This CDR3 has 15 amino acids. In germline, CDR1 is LGHNA, CDR2 YNFKEQ. The CDR3 DNA sequence: TGTGCCAGCAGGGTAGATGGGGGGGGCCCTTATGGCTACACCTTC. As protein: CASRVDGGGPYGYTF.

This clone was seen a handful of times. The V call is TRBV29-1, the J call TRBJ1-1, with D tentatively TRBD1 (5 bases). CDR1 and CDR2 from the germline V gene are SQVTM and ANQGSEA. The V gene lost 6 bases and the J gene lost 3 bases, with 11 bases spanning the gap. CDR3 size: 12 residues. The CDR3 is CSVVRVDTEAFF. The CDR3 DNA follows: TGCAGCGTCGTCAGGGTGGACACTGAAGCTTTCTTT.

The chain links TRBV6-5 to TRBJ1-6, with unresolved D. V lost 6 bases to trimming and J lost 7 bases, with 13 bases between them. The CDR3 contains 14 residues. The germline gives CDR1 MNHEY, CDR2 SVGAGI. The CDR3 DNA sequence: TGTGCCAGCAGGGGATATTCAAGGAATTCACCCCTCCACTTT. This translates into CASRGYSRNSPLHF.

This clone appeared a few times. This sequence joins TRBV6-6 and TRBJ1-5; no reliable D call. The length of the CDR3 is 12 residues. With 5 bases removed from V and 4 bases from J, the gap between germline ends came to 6 bases. CDR1 is MNHNY, CDR2 SVGAGI, per germline (reference sequence). The CDR3 is CASSQPNQPQHF. The CDR3 region has the DNA TGTGCCAGCAGTCAACCTAATCAGCCCCAGCATTTT.

Only a few counts were recorded for this clone. The chain couples TRBV11-2 to TRBJ2-6; D gene unclear. The germline CDR1 and CDR2 sequences are SGHAT and FQNNGV. Between the trimmed V and J ends, which lost 4 bases and 2 bases, there was a span of 6 bases. This CDR3 spans 14 amino acids. In DNA, the CDR3 is TGTGCCAGCAGCTCCCCTGCTGGGGCCAACGTCCTGACTTTC. Translation: CASSSPAGANVLTF.

The chain is built from TRBV7-2 and TRBJ2-7, with D possibly being TRBD2 (6 bases). The CDR3 runs 14 residues. Germline values: CDR1 SGHTA, CDR2 FQGNSA. V was trimmed by 4 bases and J by 3 bases, leaving 13 bases between them. The CDR3 bases are TGTGCCAGCAGCTCTCAGTGGGGAGGCTACGAGCAGTACTTC. Amino acids: CASSSQWGGYEQYF.

This clone was seen a handful of times. This sequence joins TRBV30 and TRBJ1-3; the D gene is possibly TRBD1 (6 bases). CDR1 is GTSNPN, CDR2 SVGIG, per germline (reference sequence). The CDR3 contains 15 residues. V was clipped by 2 bases and J by 0 bases, with 11 bases between them. CDR3 sequence (DNA): TGTGCCTGGAGTCCGGACAGACTCTCTGGAAACACCATATATTTT. Amino acids: CAWSPDRLSGNTIYF.

The rearrangement uses TRBV7-2 and TRBJ2-2; perhaps TRBD1 as D (6 bases). CDR1 and CDR2 (germline): SGHTA, FQGNSA. Trimming pared 4 bases from V and 7 bases from J, leaving 22 bases between. This CDR3 has 17 residues. The CDR3 region has the DNA TGTGCCAGCAGCTCGCAGGGACAAGTGCGGTTAAGCGGGGAGCTGTTTTTT. Translation: CASSSQGQVRLSGELFF.

There are a few counts of this clone. The J gene is TRBJ2-7, the V gene TRBV25-1; 9 bases align to TRBD1. With V trimmed by 8 bases and J by 6 bases, 2 bases remained unmatched. Germline assignment: CDR1 MGHDK and CDR2 SYGVNS. The CDR3 covers 11 residues. The CDR3 loop reads CASGTGPEQYF. The CDR3 DNA reads as TGTGCCAGCGGGACAGGGCCCGAGCAGTACTTC.

About this clone itself: In the same sample, other DNA sequences code for this CDR3. The V gene is TRBV5-1, the J gene TRBJ2-6, with D unclear. The CDR3 runs 15 residues. Germline V gives CDR1 SGHRS, CDR2 YFSETQ. V lost 4 bases and J lost 4, with 12 bases in between. The CDR3 region is CASSLAVPGANVLTF. The CDR3 DNA reads TGCGCCAGCAGCCTGGCGGTGCCCGGGGCCAACGTCCTGACTTTC.

The J gene is TRBJ1-5, the V gene TRBV29-1, with no clear D. This CDR3 contains 15 residues. Germline-derived CDR1 and CDR2 are SQVTM and ANQGSEA. Trimming removed 6 bases from V and 3 bases from J, with 18 bases in between. The CDR3 bases are TGCAGCGTGGCTCTGGGCAGTGAGGACAATCAGCCCCAGCATTTT. The encoded protein is CSVALGSEDNQPQHF.

This chain joins TRBV4-3 and TRBJ2-5; weak D call: TRBD2 (5 bases). Germline-derived CDR1 and CDR2 are LGHNA and YSLEER. The ends were cut back, 1 base at V and 4 bases at J, with 13 bases in the middle. The CDR3 loop spans 15 amino acids. The CDR3 DNA is TGCGCCAGCAGCCAAGTATCTGCTAGCCCAGAGACCCAGTACTTC. This codes for CASSQVSASPETQYF.

This clone appeared a few times. The rearrangement uses TRBV4-1 and TRBJ1-2; D is unclear. The CDR3 loop spans 16 amino acids. The V gene lost 0 bases and the J gene lost 3 bases, with 14 bases spanning the gap. Germline V gene lookup returns CDR1 MGHRA and CDR2 YSYEKL. As DNA, the CDR3 is TGCGCCAGCAGCCAAGAAAAACGGGGTTGGGACTATGGCTACACCTTC. Protein: CASSQEKRGWDYGYTF.

A few counts support this clone. The chain joins TRBV29-1 to TRBJ2-3; D might be TRBD2 (5 bases). The CDR3 contains 14 residues. Trimming pared 4 bases from V and 4 bases from J, leaving 15 bases between. CDR1 SQVTM and CDR2 ANQGSEA come from the germline V gene. CDR3 residues: CSVGADARPDTQYF. CDR3 coding DNA: TGCAGCGTTGGAGCGGACGCCCGCCCAGATACGCAGTATTTT.

This chain joins TRBV5-1 and TRBJ2-2; TRBD2 might be the D (5 bases). Trimming removed 4 bases from V and 0 bases from J, with 10 bases in between. CDR3 length: 15 amino acids. Germline V gives CDR1 SGHRS, CDR2 YFSETQ. In nucleotides, the CDR3 is TGCGCCAGCAGCCTAGCCAGACCGAACACCGGGGAGCTGTTTTTT. Translated: CASSLARPNTGELFF.

The chain carries TRBV5-1 and TRBJ2-3; D call uncertain. CDR1 is SGHRS, CDR2 YFSETQ, per germline. The CDR3 sequence is 16 residues long. V was cut by 0 bases and J by 0 bases, with 11 bases left in between. This CDR3 is CASSLDTAYSTDTQYF. In nucleotides, the CDR3 is TGCGCCAGCAGCTTGGATACGGCCTATAGCACAGATACGCAGTATTTT. Supplemented by reference TRBV5-1 and TRBJ2-3, the full variable domain reads KAGVTQTPRYLIKTRGQQVTLSCSPISGHRSVSWYQQTPGQGLQFLFEYFSETQRNKGNFPGRFSGRQFSNSRSEMNVSTLELGDSALYLCASSLDTAYSTDTQYFGPGTRLTVL.

The chain uses TRBV2 and TRBJ1-6; D gene unclear. Germline V CDR1 and CDR2: SNHLY, FYNNEI. V was shortened by 5 bases and J by 10 bases, with 12 bases between the two germline ends. The CDR3 consists of 13 residues. CDR3 nucleotide sequence: TGTGCCAGCAGTCGGCAGAGAGAATCACCCCTCCACTTT. Amino acids: CASSRQRESPLHF.

The chain links TRBV30 to TRBJ2-1, with D possibly being TRBD1 (6 bases). Germline loops: CDR1 GTSNPN, CDR2 SVGIG (reference sequence). Between the trimmed V and J ends, which lost 0 bases and 7 bases, there was a span of 16 bases. The CDR3 consists of 15 residues. This CDR3 is CAWSVRAGVGNEQFF. The CDR3 bases are TGTGCCTGGAGTGTACGGGCAGGGGTTGGAAATGAGCAGTTCTTC.